Shown below are 2 T cell receptor beta chains from a single sample sequenced in a study of CD8+CD57+ T cells in acquired aplastic anemia. Patients picked for sequencing had shown CD8+CD57+ cell expansion detected by flow cytometry. According to the study, genomic DNA was the template for TCR beta VDJ and CDR3 profiling. A single record per CDR3 protein comes from TCRdb applying MiXCR to the reads. The table lists about 120,000 distinct CDR3 sequences, 55% to 70% of them singletons, with approximately 28% in the top ten. The sample taken for sequencing was sorted CD4+, CD8+, or CD8+CD57+ T cells (not recorded which) from PBMCs. Every receptor here comes from a human donor with aplastic anemia.

The V and J genes are TRBV28 and TRBJ1-2, with D tentatively TRBD1 (5 bases). Trimming took 5 bases from V and 8 from J, leaving 24 bases between them. Germline V gene data show CDR1 as MDHEN and CDR2 as SYDVKM. The CDR3 runs to 16 residues. The CDR3 loop is CASSTPIQDGWEGYTF. The CDR3 coding sequence is TGTGCCAGCAGTACCCCGATACAGGACGGCTGGGAGGGCTACACCTTC.

This clonotype was recorded many times. The rearrangement links TRBV4-3 to TRBJ2-7; the D is unclear. From germline, CDR1 is LGHNA and CDR2 YSLEER. CDR3 length equals 16 residues. The V and J ends lost 0 bases and 2 bases respectively, with 14 bases between them. CDR3: CASSQDQIGQAYEQYF. CDR3 in DNA: TGCGCCAGCAGCCAAGATCAGATAGGCCAGGCCTACGAGCAGTACTTC.